This T cell receptor beta chain was captured in a study of shared T cell receptors in the human thymus. Profiled with immunoSEQ multiplex PCR; TCRdb holds only in-frame clones, not every one. Of hundreds of thousands of clones in the sample, roughly 90% are singletons; the top ten hold about 0.01%. These same records also appear under a second study, on human thymus T cells. This second study notes: Thymic material originated from resections removed in the course of corrective heart surgery.

This TCR was sampled from a boy in the first two years of life with a congenital heart defect. Sequencing was performed on thymocytes.

CDR3 DNA: TGTGCCAGCCCCCCCGGACAGGCCTACGAGCAGTACTTC. Translated, it gives CASPPGQAYEQYF. This chain connects TRBV6-1 to TRBJ2-7, with 7 bases that match TRBD1. With V trimmed by 8 bases and J by 2 bases, 6 bases remained unmatched. The CDR3 totals 13 residues. Germline CDR1 is MNHNS and CDR2 is SASEGT.